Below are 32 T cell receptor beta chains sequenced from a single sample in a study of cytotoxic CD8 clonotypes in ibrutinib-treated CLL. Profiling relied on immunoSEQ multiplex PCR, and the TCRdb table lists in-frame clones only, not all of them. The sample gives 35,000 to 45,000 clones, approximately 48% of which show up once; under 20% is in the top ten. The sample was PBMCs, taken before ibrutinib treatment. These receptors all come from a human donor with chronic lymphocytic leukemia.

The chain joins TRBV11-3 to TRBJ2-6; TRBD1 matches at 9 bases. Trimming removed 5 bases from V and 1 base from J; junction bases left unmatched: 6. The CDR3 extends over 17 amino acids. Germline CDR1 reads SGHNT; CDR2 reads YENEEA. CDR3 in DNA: TGTGCCAGCAGCCTTGGACAGGGGATATCTGGGGCCAACGTCCTGACTTTC. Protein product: CASSLGQGISGANVLTF. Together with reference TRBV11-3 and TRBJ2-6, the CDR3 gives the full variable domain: EAGVVQSPRYKIIEKKQPVAFWCNPISGHNTLYWYLQNLGQGPELLIRYENEEAVDDSQLPKDRFSAERLKGVDSTLKIQPAELGDSAVYLCASSLGQGISGANVLTFGAGSRLTVL.

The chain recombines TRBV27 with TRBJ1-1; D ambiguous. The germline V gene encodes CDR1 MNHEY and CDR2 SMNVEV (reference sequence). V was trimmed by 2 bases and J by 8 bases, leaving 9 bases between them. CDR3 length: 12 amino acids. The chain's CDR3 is CASSLPGLEAFF. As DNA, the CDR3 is TGTGCCAGCAGTTTACCGGGCCTCGAAGCTTTCTTT.

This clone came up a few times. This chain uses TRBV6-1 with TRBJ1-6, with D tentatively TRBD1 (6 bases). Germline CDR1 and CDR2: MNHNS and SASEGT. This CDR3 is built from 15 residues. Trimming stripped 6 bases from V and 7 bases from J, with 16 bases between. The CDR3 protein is CASSLWGGPNSPLHF. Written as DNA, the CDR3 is TGTGCCAGCAGCCTATGGGGGGGGCCCAATTCACCCCTCCACTTT.

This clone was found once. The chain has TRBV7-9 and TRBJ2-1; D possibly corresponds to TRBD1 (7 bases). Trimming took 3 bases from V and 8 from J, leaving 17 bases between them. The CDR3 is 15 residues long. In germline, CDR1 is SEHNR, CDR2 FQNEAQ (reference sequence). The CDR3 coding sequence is TGTGCCAGCAGCTTGGGGCAGGGGGGTATATATGAGCAGTTCTTC. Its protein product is CASSLGQGGIYEQFF.

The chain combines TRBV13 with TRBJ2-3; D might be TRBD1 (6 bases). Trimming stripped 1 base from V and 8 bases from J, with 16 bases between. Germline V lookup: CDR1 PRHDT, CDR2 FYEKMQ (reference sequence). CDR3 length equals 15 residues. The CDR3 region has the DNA TGTGCCAGCAGCTTAGCAGGGGCGTTCTTTGGTACGCAGTATTTT. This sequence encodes CASSLAGAFFGTQYF. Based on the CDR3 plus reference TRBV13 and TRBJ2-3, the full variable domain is AAGVIQSPRHLIKEKRETATLKCYPIPRHDTVYWYQQGPGQDPQFLISFYEKMQSDKGSIPDRFSAQQFSDYHSELNMSSLELGDSALYFCASSLAGAFFGTQYFGPGTRLTVL.

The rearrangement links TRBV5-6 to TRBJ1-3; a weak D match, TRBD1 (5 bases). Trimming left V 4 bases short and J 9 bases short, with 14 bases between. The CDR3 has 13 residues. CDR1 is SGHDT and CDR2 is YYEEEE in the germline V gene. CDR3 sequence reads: CASSGGRWTTIYF. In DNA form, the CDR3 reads TGTGCCAGCAGCGGGGGACGTTGGACCACCATATATTTT.

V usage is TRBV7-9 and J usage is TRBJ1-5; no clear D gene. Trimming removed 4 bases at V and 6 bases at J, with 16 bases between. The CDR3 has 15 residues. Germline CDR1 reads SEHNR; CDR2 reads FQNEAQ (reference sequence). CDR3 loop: CASSYDSRLGQPQHF. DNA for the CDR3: TGTGCCAGCAGCTACGATAGCCGGCTAGGTCAGCCCCAGCATTTT.

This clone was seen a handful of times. The chain's CDR3 is CASSELGQNQYF. The CDR3 region has the DNA TGTGCCAGCAGTGAACTTGGCCAAAATCAGTACTTC. The J gene is TRBJ2-4, the V gene TRBV6-1; D gene ambiguous. CDR1 is MNHNS and CDR2 is SASEGT in the germline V gene. This CDR3 comprises 12 residues. V shed 2 bases and J shed 12 bases, with 11 bases lying between them.

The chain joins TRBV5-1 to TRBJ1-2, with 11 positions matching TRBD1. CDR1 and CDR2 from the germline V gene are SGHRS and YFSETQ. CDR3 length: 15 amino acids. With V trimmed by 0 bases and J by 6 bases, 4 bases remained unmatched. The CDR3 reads CASSLGTGGRDGYTF. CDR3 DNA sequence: TGCGCCAGCAGCTTGGGGACAGGGGGCCGGGATGGCTACACCTTC.

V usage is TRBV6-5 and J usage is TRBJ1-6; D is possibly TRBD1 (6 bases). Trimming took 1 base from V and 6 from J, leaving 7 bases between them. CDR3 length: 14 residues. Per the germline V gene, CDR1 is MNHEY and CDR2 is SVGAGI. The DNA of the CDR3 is TGTGCCAGCAGTTACTTACAGGGTAATTCACCCCTCCACTTT. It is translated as CASSYLQGNSPLHF.

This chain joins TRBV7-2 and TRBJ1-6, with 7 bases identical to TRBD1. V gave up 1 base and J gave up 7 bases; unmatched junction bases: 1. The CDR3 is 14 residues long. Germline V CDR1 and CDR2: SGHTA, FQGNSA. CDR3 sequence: CASSLETGNSPLHF. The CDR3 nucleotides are TGTGCCAGCAGCTTAGAGACAGGGAATTCACCCCTCCACTTT.

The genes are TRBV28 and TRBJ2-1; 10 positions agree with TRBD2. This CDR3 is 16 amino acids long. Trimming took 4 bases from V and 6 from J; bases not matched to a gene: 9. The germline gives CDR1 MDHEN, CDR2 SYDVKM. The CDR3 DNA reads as TGTGCCAGCAGTTCAACGCCGGGACTAGCGTTCAATGAGCAGTTCTTC. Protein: CASSSTPGLAFNEQFF. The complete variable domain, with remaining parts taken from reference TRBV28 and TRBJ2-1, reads DVKVTQSSRYLVKRTGEKVFLECVQDMDHENMFWYRQDPGLGLRLIYFSYDVKMKEKGDIPEGYSVSREKKERFSLILESASTNQTSMYLCASSSTPGLAFNEQFFGPGTRLTVL.

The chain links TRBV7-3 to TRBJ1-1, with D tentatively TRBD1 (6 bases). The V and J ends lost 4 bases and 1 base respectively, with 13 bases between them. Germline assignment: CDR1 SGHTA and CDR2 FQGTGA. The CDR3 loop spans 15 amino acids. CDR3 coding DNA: TGTGCCAGCAGCTATGGGGGGCTTCAGAACACTGAAGCTTTCTTT. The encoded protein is CASSYGGLQNTEAFF. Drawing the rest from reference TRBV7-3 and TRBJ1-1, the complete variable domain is GAGVSQTPSNKVTEKGKYVELRCDPISGHTALYWYRQSLGQGPEFLIYFQGTGAADDSGLPNDRFFAVRPEGSVSTLKIQRTERGDSAVYLCASSYGGLQNTEAFFGQGTRLTVV.

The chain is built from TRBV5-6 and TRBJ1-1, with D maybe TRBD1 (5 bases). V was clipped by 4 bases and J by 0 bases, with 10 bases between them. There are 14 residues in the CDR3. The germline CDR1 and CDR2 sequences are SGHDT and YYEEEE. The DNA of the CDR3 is TGTGCCAGCAGCCCTGGGACGGTGAACACTGAAGCTTTCTTT. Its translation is CASSPGTVNTEAFF.

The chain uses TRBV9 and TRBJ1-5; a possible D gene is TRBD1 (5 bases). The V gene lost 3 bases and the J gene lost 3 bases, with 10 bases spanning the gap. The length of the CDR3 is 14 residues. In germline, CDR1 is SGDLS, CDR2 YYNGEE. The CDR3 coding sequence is TGTGCCAGCAGCGAACCAGGGTCCAATCAGCCCCAGCATTTT. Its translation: CASSEPGSNQPQHF.

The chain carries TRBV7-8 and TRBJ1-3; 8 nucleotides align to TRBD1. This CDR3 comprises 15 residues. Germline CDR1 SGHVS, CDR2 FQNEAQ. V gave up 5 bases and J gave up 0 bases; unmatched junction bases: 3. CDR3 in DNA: TGTGCCAGCAGCCGCGACAGGGGCTCTGGAAACACCATATATTTT. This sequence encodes CASSRDRGSGNTIYF.

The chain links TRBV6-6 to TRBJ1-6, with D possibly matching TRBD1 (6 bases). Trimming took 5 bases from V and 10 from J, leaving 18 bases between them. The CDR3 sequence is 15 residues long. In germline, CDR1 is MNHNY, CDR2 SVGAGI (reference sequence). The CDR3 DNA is TGTGCCAGCAGTCTCTCGGACAGTTTGAGGTCACCCCTCCACTTT. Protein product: CASSLSDSLRSPLHF.

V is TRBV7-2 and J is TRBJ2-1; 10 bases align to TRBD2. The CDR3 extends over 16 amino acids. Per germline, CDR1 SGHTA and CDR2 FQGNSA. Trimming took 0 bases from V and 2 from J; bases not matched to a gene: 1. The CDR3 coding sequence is TGTGCCAGCAGCTTAGCCGGGACTAGCGCCTACAATGAGCAGTTCTTC. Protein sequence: CASSLAGTSAYNEQFF.

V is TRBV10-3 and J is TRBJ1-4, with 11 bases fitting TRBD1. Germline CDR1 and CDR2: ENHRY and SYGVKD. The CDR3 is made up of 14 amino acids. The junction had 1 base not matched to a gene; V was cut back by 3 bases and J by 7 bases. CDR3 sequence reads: CAISEGTGGEKLFF. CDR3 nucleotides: TGTGCCATCAGTGAAGGGACAGGGGGTGAAAAACTGTTTTTT.

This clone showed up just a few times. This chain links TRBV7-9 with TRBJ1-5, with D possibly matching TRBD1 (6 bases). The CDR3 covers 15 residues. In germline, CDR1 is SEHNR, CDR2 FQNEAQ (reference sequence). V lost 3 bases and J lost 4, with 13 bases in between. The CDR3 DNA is TGTGCCAGCAGCTTGGGGGGGCCAAGTAATCAGCCCCAGCATTTT. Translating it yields CASSLGGPSNQPQHF.

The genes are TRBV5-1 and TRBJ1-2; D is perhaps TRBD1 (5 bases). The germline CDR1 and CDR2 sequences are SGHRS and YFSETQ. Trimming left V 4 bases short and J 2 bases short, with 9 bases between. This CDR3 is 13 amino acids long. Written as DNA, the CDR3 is TGCGCCAGCAGCCCGGACATGAACTATGGCTACACCTTC. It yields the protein CASSPDMNYGYTF.

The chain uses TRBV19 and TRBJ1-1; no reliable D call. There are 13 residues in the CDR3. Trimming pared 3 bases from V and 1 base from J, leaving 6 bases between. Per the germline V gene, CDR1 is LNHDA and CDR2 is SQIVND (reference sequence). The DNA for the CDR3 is TGTGCCAGTAGTATGACCGGGAACACTGAAGCTTTCTTT. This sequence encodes CASSMTGNTEAFF.

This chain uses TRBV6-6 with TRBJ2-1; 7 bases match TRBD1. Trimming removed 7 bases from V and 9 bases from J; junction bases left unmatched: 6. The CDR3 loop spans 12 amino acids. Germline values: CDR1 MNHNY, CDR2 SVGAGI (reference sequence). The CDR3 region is CASTLGGSEQFF. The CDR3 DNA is TGTGCCAGCACTCTAGGGGGCTCTGAGCAGTTCTTC.

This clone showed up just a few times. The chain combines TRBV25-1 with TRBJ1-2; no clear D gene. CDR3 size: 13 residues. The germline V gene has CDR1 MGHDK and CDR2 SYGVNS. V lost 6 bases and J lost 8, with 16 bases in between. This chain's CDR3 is CASSNTGVKGYTF. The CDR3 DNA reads TGTGCCAGCAGCAATACGGGTGTAAAAGGCTACACCTTC.

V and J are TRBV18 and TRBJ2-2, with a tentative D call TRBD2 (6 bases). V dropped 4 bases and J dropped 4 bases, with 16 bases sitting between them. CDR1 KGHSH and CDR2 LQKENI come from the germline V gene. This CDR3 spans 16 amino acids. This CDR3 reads CASSLTGLGLTGELFF. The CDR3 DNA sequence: TGTGCCAGCTCACTTACGGGACTTGGCCTCACCGGGGAGCTGTTTTTT.

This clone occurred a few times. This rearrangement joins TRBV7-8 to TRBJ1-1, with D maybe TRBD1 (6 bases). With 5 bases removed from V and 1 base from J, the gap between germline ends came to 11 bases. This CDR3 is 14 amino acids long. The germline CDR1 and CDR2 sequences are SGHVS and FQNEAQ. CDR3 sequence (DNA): TGTGCCAGCAGCCGACAGACAGGGAACACTGAAGCTTTCTTT. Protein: CASSRQTGNTEAFF.

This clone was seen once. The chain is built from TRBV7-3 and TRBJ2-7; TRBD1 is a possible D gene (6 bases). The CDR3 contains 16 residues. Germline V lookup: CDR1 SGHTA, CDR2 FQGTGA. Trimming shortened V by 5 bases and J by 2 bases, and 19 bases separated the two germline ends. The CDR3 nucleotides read TGTGCCAGCAGCCCCCACACAGGGCGCGACCCCTACGAGCAGTACTTC. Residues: CASSPHTGRDPYEQYF.

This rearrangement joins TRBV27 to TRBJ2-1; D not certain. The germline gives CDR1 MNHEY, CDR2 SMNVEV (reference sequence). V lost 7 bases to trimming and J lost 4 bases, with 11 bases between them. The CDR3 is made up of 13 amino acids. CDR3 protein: CASTDGRYNEQFF. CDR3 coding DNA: TGTGCCAGCACCGATGGGCGGTACAATGAGCAGTTCTTC.

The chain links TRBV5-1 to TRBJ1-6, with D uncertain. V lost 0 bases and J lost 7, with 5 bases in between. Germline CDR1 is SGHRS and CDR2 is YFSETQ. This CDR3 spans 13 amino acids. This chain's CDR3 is CASSLAPNSPLHF. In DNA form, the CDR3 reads TGCGCCAGCAGCTTGGCCCCGAATTCACCCCTCCACTTT.

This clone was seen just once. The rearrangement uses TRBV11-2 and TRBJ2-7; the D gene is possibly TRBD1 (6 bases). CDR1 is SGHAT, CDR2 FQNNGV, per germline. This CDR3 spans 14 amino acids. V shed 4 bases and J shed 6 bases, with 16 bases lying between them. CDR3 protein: CASSSRTAAAEQYF. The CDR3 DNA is TGTGCCAGCAGCTCCAGGACAGCTGCGGCCGAGCAGTACTTC.

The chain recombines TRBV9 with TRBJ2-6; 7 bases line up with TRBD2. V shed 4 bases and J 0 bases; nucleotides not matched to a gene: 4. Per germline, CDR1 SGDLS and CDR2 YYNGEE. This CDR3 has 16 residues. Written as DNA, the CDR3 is TGTGCCAGCAGCCTAGGGGAGGGCTCTGGGGCCAACGTCCTGACTTTC. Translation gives CASSLGEGSGANVLTF.

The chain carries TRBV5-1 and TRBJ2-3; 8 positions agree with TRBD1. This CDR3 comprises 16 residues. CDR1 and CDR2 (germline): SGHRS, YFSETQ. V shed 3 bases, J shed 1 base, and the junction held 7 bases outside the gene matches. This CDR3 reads CASSYQTGVGTDTQYF. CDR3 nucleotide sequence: TGCGCCAGCAGCTACCAGACAGGGGTAGGCACAGATACGCAGTATTTT.